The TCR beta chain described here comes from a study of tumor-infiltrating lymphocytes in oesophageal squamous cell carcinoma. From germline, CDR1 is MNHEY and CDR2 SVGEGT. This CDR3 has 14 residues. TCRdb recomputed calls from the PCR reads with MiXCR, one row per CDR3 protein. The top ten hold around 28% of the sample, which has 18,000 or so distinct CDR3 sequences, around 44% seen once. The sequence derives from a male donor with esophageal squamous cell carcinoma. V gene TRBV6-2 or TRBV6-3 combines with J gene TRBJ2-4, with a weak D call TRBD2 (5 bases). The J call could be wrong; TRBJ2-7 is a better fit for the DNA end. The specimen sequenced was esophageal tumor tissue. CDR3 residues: CASRGGLDDSEQYF. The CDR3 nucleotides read TGTGCCAGCAGGGGCGGGCTAGATGATAGCGAGCAGTACTTC.